The 8 T cell receptor beta chains given below trace back to one sample, sequenced in a study of T cells in Graves' hyperthyroidism and ophthalmopathy. It was RNA transcripts that yielded the amplified TCR beta CDR3 regions. First-round RT-PCR of the TCR CDR3 relied on the HTBI primer set. TCRdb analysed the multiplex PCR reads with MiXCR anew, one entry per CDR3 protein. The sample contains some 620,000 distinct CDR3 sequences, about 16% of which appear only once. The sequencing sample was made of blood. All receptors derive from a woman in her twenties or thirties with Graves' hyperthyroidism.

A few counts support this clonotype. The chain combines TRBV19 with TRBJ2-1; 7 nucleotides line up with TRBD2. CDR1 and CDR2 from the germline V gene are LNHDA and SQIVND (reference sequence). The CDR3 length is 17 residues. V gave up 3 bases and J gave up 1 base; unmatched junction bases: 9. CDR3 bases: TGTGCCAGTAGTATTTTTTCGGGGGGAGCATCCTACAATGAGCAGTTCTTC. Encoded protein: CASSIFSGGASYNEQFF. Full variable domain (rest looked up from reference TRBV19 and TRBJ2-1): DGGITQSPKYLFRKEGQNVTLSCEQNLNHDAMYWYRQDPGQGLRLIYYSQIVNDFQKGDIAEGYSVSREKKESFPLTVTSAQKNPTAFYLCASSIFSGGASYNEQFFGPGTRLTVL.

The rearrangement uses TRBV5-8 and TRBJ2-5, with D uncertain. This CDR3 region has 14 residues. Germline-derived CDR1 and CDR2 are SGHTS and YDEGEE. V gave up 6 bases and J gave up 0 bases, with 12 bases separating them. This CDR3 reads CASTGGYHQETQYF. CDR3 DNA: TGTGCCAGCACGGGTGGATACCACCAAGAGACCCAGTACTTC.

This clonotype has ten or more counts. The chain employs TRBV20-1 and TRBJ2-7; 7 nucleotides agree with TRBD2. V lost 7 bases, J lost 2 bases, and 20 bases stayed unmatched. Germline CDR1 reads DFQATT; CDR2 reads SNEGSKA (reference sequence). The CDR3 has 17 residues. The CDR3 spells CSVSPSGLFARTYEQYF. CDR3 bases: TGCAGTGTTTCTCCCTCGGGACTATTCGCACGAACCTACGAGCAGTACTTC.

This clonotype was observed a handful of times. Its ends do not fully match the called genes, so a read error is possible. V gene TRBV20-1 combines with J gene TRBJ2-4; TRBD2 matches 15 bases. The germline V gene encodes CDR1 DFQATT and CDR2 SNEGSKA (reference sequence). The CDR3 spans 17 residues. The CDR3 is CRATGTSGRRDKNIQYF. The CDR3 DNA sequence: TGCAGGGCTACCGGGACTAGCGGGAGGAGAGACAAAAACATTCAGTACTTC.

The CDR3 loop is CSAYLYSTGELFF. The CDR3 region has the DNA TGCAGTGCTTACTTATATTCCACCGGGGAGCTGTTTTTT. The chain employs TRBV20-1 and TRBJ2-2; D ambiguous. The CDR3 runs to 13 residues. Trimming stripped 5 bases from V and 4 bases from J, with 11 bases between. Germline V gene lookup returns CDR1 DFQATT and CDR2 SNEGSKA (reference sequence).

In this sample, this clonotype turned up many times. The V and J genes are TRBV20-1 and TRBJ2-7; D remains unclear. The germline CDR1 and CDR2 sequences are DFQATT and SNEGSKA (reference sequence). V lost 3 bases to trimming and J lost 4 bases, with 13 bases between them. The length of the CDR3 is 13 residues. CDR3 residues: CSASKPDLYEQYF. The CDR3 bases are TGCAGTGCTAGTAAGCCGGACCTTTACGAGCAGTACTTC.

This clonotype was seen at least ten times. The V and J genes are TRBV30 and TRBJ2-7, with D tentatively TRBD1 (5 bases). V was shortened by 0 bases and J by 3 bases, with 15 bases between the two germline ends. Germline values: CDR1 GTSNPN, CDR2 SVGIG (reference sequence). This CDR3 spans 15 amino acids. In DNA form, the CDR3 reads TGTGCCTGGAGTGTAACGCCAGGGCTAAGCTACGAGCAGTACTTC. It encodes CAWSVTPGLSYEQYF.

The sample holds many counts of this clonotype. V and J are TRBV20-1 and TRBJ2-1, with 9 nucleotides matching TRBD2. The CDR3 totals 15 residues. The V gene end was trimmed by 0 bases and the J gene end by 10 bases; junction bases not matched to a gene: 10. From germline, CDR1 is DFQATT and CDR2 SNEGSKA (reference sequence). The CDR3 loop reads CSARERLREGGEQFF. CDR3 bases: TGCAGTGCTAGAGAAAGGCTGCGGGAGGGGGGCGAGCAGTTCTTC.